The 25 T cell receptor beta chains presented below share a single source sample, sequenced in a study of shared clonotypes between healthy human individuals. Naive CD8 cells comprised CD45RO-negative, CCR7-positively selected cells, excluding terminally differentiated effector memory CD45RA+ cells. Sequenced by immunoSEQ multiplex PCR; TCRdb stores in-frame clones only, minus some. The sample includes approximately 740,000 clones, 90% to 95% of them seen just once. Sequences were obtained from naive CD8+ T cells sorted from blood. The source is a man aged 25-45 years in good health.

This clone was counted a single time. CDR3 protein: CASSSTLKVEAFF. CDR3 in DNA: TGTGCCAGCAGCTCGACTTTAAAGGTCGAAGCTTTCTTT. The chain uses TRBV5-6 and TRBJ1-1; D gene uncertain. Trimming stripped 3 bases from V and 8 bases from J, with 14 bases between. The V gene's germline CDR1 is SGHDT and CDR2 YYEEEE. CDR3 size: 13 residues.

This chain connects TRBV6-1 to TRBJ2-2; perhaps D is TRBD1 or TRBD2 (5 bases each). The germline V gene encodes CDR1 MNHNS and CDR2 SASEGT. V was pared by 4 bases and J by 6 bases, with 15 bases between. The CDR3 runs to 15 residues. CDR3 sequence: CASSGWTGASGELFF. CDR3 DNA: TGTGCCAGCAGTGGGTGGACTGGGGCCTCCGGGGAGCTGTTTTTT.

Comment on this clone: Mismatch with germline at one junction end may stem from a read error. The V and J genes are TRBV13 and TRBJ2-7; TRBD1 or TRBD2 may be the D gene (5 bases each). The CDR3 contains 15 residues. Germline CDR1 PRHDT, CDR2 FYEKMQ (reference sequence). The CDR3 nucleotides are TGTGCCAGCAGCTTAGTGGGGCTAGCCTCCGACGAGCAGTACTTC. Protein sequence: CASSLVGLASDEQYF.

About this clone: Other DNA variants within this sample encode the same CDR3. This chain's CDR3 is CASSLLTYEQYF. The CDR3 DNA reads as TGTGCCAGCAGCTTACTTACCTACGAGCAGTACTTC. The gene calls are TRBV11-2 and TRBJ2-7, with no clear D. This CDR3 is 12 amino acids long. V lost 2 bases and J lost 2, with 4 bases in between. CDR1 is SGHAT and CDR2 is FQNNGV in the germline V gene.

The CDR3: CASRLFGGANEKLFF. The CDR3 DNA reads TGTGCCAGCCGGCTTTTTGGGGGTGCTAATGAAAAACTGTTTTTT. The V gene is TRBV11-2, the J gene TRBJ1-4; D might be TRBD1 (5 bases). CDR1 and CDR2 (germline): SGHAT, FQNNGV. This CDR3 region has 15 residues. The V and J ends lost 8 bases and 3 bases respectively, with 16 bases between them.

The V and J genes are TRBV7-9 and TRBJ1-2; 9 nucleotides agree with TRBD1. Germline loops: CDR1 SEHNR, CDR2 FQNEAQ (reference sequence). The junction had 7 bases not matched to a gene; V was cut back by 4 bases and J by 4 bases. CDR3 length equals 15 residues. The CDR3 sequence is CASSSTLTGGYGYTF. In DNA, the CDR3 is TGTGCCAGCAGCTCCACCCTGACAGGGGGCTATGGCTACACCTTC. Full variable domain (missing parts from reference TRBV7-9 and TRBJ1-2): DTGVSQNPRHKITKRGQNVTFRCDPISEHNRLYWYRQTLGQGPEFLTYFQNEAQLEKSRLLSDRFSAERPKGSFSTLEIQRTEQGDSAMYLCASSSTLTGGYGYTFGSGTRLTVV.

The chain carries TRBV7-9 and TRBJ2-5, with a tentative D call TRBD1 (5 bases). Germline V gene sequence: CDR1 SEHNR, CDR2 FQNEAQ (reference sequence). V lost 3 bases and J lost 0, with 11 bases in between. The CDR3 runs to 15 residues. The CDR3 nucleotides are TGTGCCAGCAGCTTTTTCAGGGTCAACCAAGAGACCCAGTACTTC. This codes for CASSFFRVNQETQYF.

The gene calls are TRBV28 and TRBJ1-2; 10 bases fit TRBD1. The junction had 0 bases not matched to a gene; V was cut back by 6 bases and J by 2 bases. Germline CDR1 MDHEN, CDR2 SYDVKM. CDR3 size: 13 residues. In DNA, the CDR3 is TGTGCCAGCAGGGACAGGGGGAACTATGGCTACACCTTC. Translated, it gives CASRDRGNYGYTF.

V gene TRBV11-2 combines with J gene TRBJ2-7; 8 bases are a match to TRBD1. This CDR3 spans 16 amino acids. Germline trimming cut 1 base from V and 1 base from J; bases unmatched to any gene: 6. Looked up from germline, CDR1 is SGHAT and CDR2 is FQNNGV. DNA of the CDR3: TGTGCCAGCAGCTTAGGGCCCGGACAGGGATCCTACGAGCAGTACTTC. This translates into CASSLGPGQGSYEQYF.

The CDR3 here is CASRVRTGGGYGYTF. The CDR3 DNA sequence: TGTGCCAGCAGGGTTAGGACAGGTGGAGGCTATGGCTACACCTTC. The chain links TRBV7-8 to TRBJ1-2, with 7 bases that match TRBD1. Germline loops: CDR1 SGHVS, CDR2 FQNEAQ. This CDR3 has 15 residues. V lost 6 bases, J lost 4 bases, and 11 bases stayed unmatched.

With regard to this clone: One junction end disagrees with the germline gene, perhaps due to a read error. The genes are TRBV7-7 and TRBJ2-1, with D unresolved. This CDR3 comprises 12 residues. Per the germline V gene, CDR1 is SSHAT and CDR2 is FNYEAQ (reference sequence). CDR3 in DNA: TGTGCTAGCAGCTCCTCGGCAGGAGAGCAGTTCTTC. Translation gives CASSSSAGEQFF.

The CDR3 loop reads CASSAGLAGSFTDTQYF. The CDR3 DNA is TGTGCCAGCAGCGCAGGACTAGCGGGAAGCTTCACAGATACGCAGTATTTT. The chain recombines TRBV9 with TRBJ2-3, with 12 bases aligning to TRBD2. Germline assignment: CDR1 SGDLS and CDR2 YYNGEE. The CDR3 length is 17 residues. V dropped 3 bases and J dropped 2; count of bases not matched to a gene: 7.

V and J are TRBV2 and TRBJ2-4, with 8 nucleotides matching TRBD1. This CDR3 is 16 amino acids long. Per germline, CDR1 SNHLY and CDR2 FYNNEI. The junction had 2 bases not matched to a gene; V was cut back by 0 bases and J by 1 base. As DNA, the CDR3 is TGTGCCAGCAGTGAAGCTCAGGGGGCGGCCAAAAACATTCAGTACTTC. Translation gives CASSEAQGAAKNIQYF.

The chain carries TRBV7-9 and TRBJ2-3; 7 bases fit TRBD2. The V gene's germline CDR1 is SEHNR and CDR2 FQNEAQ (reference sequence). The CDR3 is 15 amino acids. J was trimmed by 8 bases and V by 4 bases; bases with no gene match: 12. The CDR3 here is CASSSPGLPIGTQYF. As DNA, the CDR3 is TGTGCCAGCAGCTCTCCGGGACTACCAATCGGTACGCAGTATTTT. The entire variable domain, with the rest obtained from reference TRBV7-9 and TRBJ2-3, is as follows: DTGVSQNPRHKITKRGQNVTFRCDPISEHNRLYWYRQTLGQGPEFLTYFQNEAQLEKSRLLSDRFSAERPKGSFSTLEIQRTEQGDSAMYLCASSSPGLPIGTQYFGPGTRLTVL.

This chain's CDR3 is CASSPHPLAETDTQYF. The CDR3, as DNA: TGTGCCAGCAGTCCCCACCCCCTAGCGGAGACAGATACGCAGTATTTT. The genes are TRBV27 and TRBJ2-3; 7 nucleotides agree with TRBD2. The V gene end was trimmed by 5 bases and the J gene end by 3 bases; junction bases not matched to a gene: 11. The CDR3 length is 16 residues. Looked up from germline, CDR1 is MNHEY and CDR2 is SMNVEV (reference sequence).

The chain carries TRBV7-6 and TRBJ2-1, with D perhaps matching TRBD2 (5 bases). The CDR3 contains 15 residues. Trimming removed 5 bases at V and 0 bases at J, with 11 bases between. Per the germline V gene, CDR1 is SGHVS and CDR2 is FNYEAQ. The CDR3 sequence is CASSRSGSSYNEQFF. In DNA, the CDR3 is TGTGCCAGCAGCCGTTCGGGGAGCTCCTACAATGAGCAGTTCTTC.

The J gene is TRBJ1-1, the V gene TRBV27; D call uncertain. The length of the CDR3 is 15 residues. Trimming stripped 0 bases from V and 7 bases from J, with 15 bases between. Looked up from germline, CDR1 is MNHEY and CDR2 is SMNVEV (reference sequence). CDR3 loop: CASSLSGAFLGEAFF. The CDR3 nucleotides are TGTGCCAGCAGTTTATCGGGAGCTTTCTTGGGTGAAGCTTTCTTT.

In its sample, this clone was seen a few times. The genes are TRBV28 and TRBJ1-1; 8 positions match TRBD1. CDR1 is MDHEN and CDR2 is SYDVKM in the germline V gene. V lost 7 bases to trimming and J lost 3 bases; unmatched junction nucleotides: 7. The CDR3 loop spans 14 amino acids. The CDR3 bases are TGTGCCAGCACCGCGGACAGGGAAGACACTGAAGCTTTCTTT. It is translated as CASTADREDTEAFF.

The chain links TRBV29-1 to TRBJ2-7; 10 bases align to TRBD1. The CDR3 spans 16 residues. The trim removed 1 base at V and 4 bases at J, leaving 10 bases unmatched. Germline CDR1 SQVTM, CDR2 ANQGSEA. CDR3 in amino acids: CSVEGGETGGLYEQYF. CDR3 coding DNA: TGCAGCGTTGAAGGTGGGGAGACAGGGGGCTTGTACGAGCAGTACTTC.

This clone was seen a single time. The chain uses TRBV4-2 and TRBJ2-7, with D perhaps assigned TRBD1 or TRBD2 (5 bases each). The CDR3 has 17 amino acids. Germline V gives CDR1 LGHNA, CDR2 YNFKEQ. V lost 1 base to trimming and J lost 2 bases, with 18 bases between them. The CDR3 is CASSQVGSFGTAYEQYF. The DNA for the CDR3 is TGTGCCAGCAGCCAAGTGGGATCGTTCGGGACGGCCTACGAGCAGTACTTC.

The CDR3 spells CASSISGTASSYEQYF. The DNA for the CDR3 is TGTGCCAGTAGTATAAGCGGGACGGCGAGCTCCTACGAGCAGTACTTC. The chain carries TRBV19 and TRBJ2-7, with 7 bases fitting TRBD2. CDR1 is LNHDA, CDR2 SQIVND, per germline (reference sequence). The CDR3 extends over 16 amino acids. V shed 2 bases, J shed 0 bases, and the junction held 7 bases outside the gene matches.

The chain recombines TRBV27 with TRBJ2-2; D gene ambiguous. The length of the CDR3 is 15 residues. In germline, CDR1 is MNHEY, CDR2 SMNVEV (reference sequence). V was pared by 6 bases and J by 0 bases, with 11 bases between. CDR3 DNA: TGTGCCAGCAGCCCTGTTAAAACGAACACCGGGGAGCTGTTTTTT. It codes for CASSPVKTNTGELFF.

The J gene is TRBJ2-1, the V gene TRBV29-1; 7 bases are a match to TRBD1. Germline values: CDR1 SQVTM, CDR2 ANQGSEA. The CDR3 sequence is 15 residues long. The junction had 16 bases not matched to a gene; V was cut back by 6 bases and J by 8 bases. The CDR3 DNA reads TGCAGCGTGGCCGGTATAGGACAGGTTTATTATGAGCAGTTCTTC. Translating gives CSVAGIGQVYYEQFF.

The chain combines TRBV9 with TRBJ2-5; 7 bases are a match to TRBD1. The length of the CDR3 is 18 residues. The V gene end was trimmed by 0 bases and the J gene end by 2 bases; junction bases not matched to a gene: 13. CDR1 is SGDLS and CDR2 is YYNGEE in the germline V gene. The DNA of the CDR3 is TGTGCCAGCAGCGTAGGGGTTTCTGGGGACAGAAAACAAGAGACCCAGTACTTC. Translated, it gives CASSVGVSGDRKQETQYF.

V gene TRBV7-9 combines with J gene TRBJ2-1; TRBD2 is a possible D gene (5 bases). Trimming pared 2 bases from V and 10 bases from J, leaving 27 bases between. The V gene's germline CDR1 is SEHNR and CDR2 FQNEAQ (reference sequence). CDR3 length: 18 residues. The CDR3 reads CASSLLISTAYQLGEQFF. CDR3 nucleotide sequence: TGTGCCAGCAGCTTACTGATCTCTACCGCCTACCAACTAGGGGAGCAGTTCTTC.